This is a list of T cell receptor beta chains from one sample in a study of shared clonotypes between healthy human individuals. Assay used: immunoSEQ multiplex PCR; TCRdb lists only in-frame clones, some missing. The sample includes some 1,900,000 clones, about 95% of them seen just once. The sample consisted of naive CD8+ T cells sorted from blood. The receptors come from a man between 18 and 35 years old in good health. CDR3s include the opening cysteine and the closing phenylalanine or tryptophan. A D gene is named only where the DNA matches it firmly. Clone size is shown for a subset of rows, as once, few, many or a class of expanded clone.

CDR3: CASSPMKTDTQYF
DNA: TGTGCCAGCAGCCCGATGAAGACAGATACGCAGTATTTT
J: TRBJ2-3
D: NA
V: TRBV11-1
size: once

CDR3: CASSLGTSLDTQYF
DNA: TGTGCCAGCAGCTTGGGGACTAGCCTAGATACGCAGTATTTT
J: TRBJ2-3
D: TRBD2
V: TRBV7-3
size: NA

CDR3: CASSLTQGAAWYF
DNA: TGTGCCAGCAGTTTAACGCAGGGGGCTGCGTGGTACTTC
J: TRBJ2-7
D: TRBD1
V: TRBV28
size: NA

CDR3: CASSLSGQGWNSPLHF
DNA: TGTGCCAGCAGCTTATCAGGACAGGGGTGGAATTCACCCCTCCACTTT
J: TRBJ1-6
D: TRBD1
V: TRBV7-9
size: NA

CDR3: CASSTGDSSSYNEQFF
DNA: TGTGCCAGCAGCACCGGTGACAGCAGCTCCTACAATGAGCAGTTCTTC
J: TRBJ2-1
D: NA
V: TRBV7-9
size: NA

CDR3: CASSLGQGAYEQYF
DNA: TGTGCCAGCAGCTTGGGGCAGGGGGCGTACGAGCAGTACTTC
J: TRBJ2-7
D: TRBD1
V: TRBV5-6
size: NA

CDR3: CASSERTRETQYF
DNA: TGTGCCAGCAGCGAGAGGACCCGAGAGACCCAGTACTTC
J: TRBJ2-5
D: NA
V: TRBV13
size: NA

CDR3: CAISESGRWNGNQPQHF
DNA: TGTGCCATCAGTGAGTCCGGCAGGTGGAATGGGAATCAGCCCCAGCATTTT
J: TRBJ1-5
D: NA
V: TRBV10-3
size: NA

CDR3: CASSLGPGVYGYTF
DNA: TGTGCCAGCAGCCTTGGCCCGGGGGTCTATGGCTACACCTTC
J: TRBJ1-2
D: NA
V: TRBV5-5
size: NA

CDR3: CASSSGQLLSYEQYF
DNA: TGTGCCAGCAGTTCGGGACAGCTCCTCTCCTACGAGCAGTACTTC
J: TRBJ2-7
D: TRBD1
V: TRBV27
size: NA

CDR3: CASREDSNQPQHF
DNA: TGTGCCAGCAGGGAAGACAGCAATCAGCCCCAGCATTTT
J: TRBJ1-5
D: NA
V: TRBV7-9
size: NA

CDR3: CASNLAGAGEQFF
DNA: TGTGCCAGCAACCTAGCGGGAGCAGGTGAGCAGTTCTTC
J: TRBJ2-1
D: TRBD2
V: TRBV28
size: NA

CDR3: CASSPAGDAYEQYF
DNA: TGTGCCAGCAGTCCAGCGGGCGACGCCTACGAGCAGTACTTC
J: TRBJ2-7
D: NA
V: TRBV5-6
size: NA

CDR3: CASSTPGGAVYGYTF
DNA: TGTGCCAGCAGTACCCCCGGGGGCGCAGTCTATGGCTACACCTTC
J: TRBJ1-2
D: NA
V: TRBV28
size: NA

CDR3: CASSPYASTYEQFF
DNA: TGCGCCAGCAGCCCCTATGCCTCCACCTATGAGCAGTTCTTC
J: TRBJ2-1
D: NA
V: TRBV4-1
size: NA

CDR3: CASSQTPKSRGSSQPQHF
DNA: TGCGCCAGCAGCCAAACCCCTAAATCCAGGGGGAGCAGTCAGCCCCAGCATTTT
J: TRBJ1-5
D: TRBD1
V: TRBV4-1
size: NA

CDR3: CASSLGFSSTDTQYF
DNA: TGTGCCAGCAGCTTAGGGTTCTCTAGCACAGATACGCAGTATTTT
J: TRBJ2-3
D: NA
V: TRBV11-2
size: once

CDR3: CAISEEQTGSSYEQYF
DNA: TGTGCCATCAGTGAGGAACAGACAGGAAGCTCCTACGAGCAGTACTTC
J: TRBJ2-7
D: NA
V: TRBV10-3
size: once

CDR3: CASSLGTGSRDTQYF
DNA: TGTGCCAGCAGTTTAGGGACAGGGAGCCGAGATACGCAGTATTTT
J: TRBJ2-3
D: TRBD1
V: TRBV27
size: NA

CDR3: CAWSTGNQETQYF
DNA: TGTGCCTGGAGTACAGGGAATCAAGAGACCCAGTACTTC
J: TRBJ2-5
D: NA
V: TRBV30
size: NA

CDR3: CASSQTGGLYGYTF
DNA: TGTGCCAGCAGCCAAACAGGGGGCCTCTATGGCTACACCTTC
J: TRBJ1-2
D: TRBD1
V: TRBV7-9
size: NA

CDR3: CAWSVVGGETQYF
DNA: TGTGCCTGGAGTGTAGTGGGGGGAGAGACCCAGTACTTC
J: TRBJ2-5
D: NA
V: TRBV30
size: NA

CDR3: CASSQVYLNSPLHF
DNA: TGCGCCAGCAGCCAAGTATACCTTAATTCACCCCTCCACTTT
J: TRBJ1-6
D: NA
V: TRBV4-1
size: NA

CDR3: CASSSHKADTQYF
DNA: TGTGCCAGCAGCTCCCATAAGGCAGATACGCAGTATTTT
J: TRBJ2-3
D: NA
V: TRBV7-9
size: NA

CDR3: CASSSTGVYYGYTF
DNA: TGTGCCAGCAGTTCTACAGGGGTCTACTATGGCTACACCTTC
J: TRBJ1-2
D: TRBD1
V: TRBV28
size: NA

CDR3: CASSQERTANYGYTF
DNA: TGCGCCAGCAGCCAAGAGCGGACAGCTAACTATGGCTACACCTTC
J: TRBJ1-2
D: NA
V: TRBV4-1
size: NA

CDR3: CASSQDTGAGYNEQFF
DNA: TGCGCCAGCAGCCAAGATACAGGGGCGGGTTACAATGAGCAGTTCTTC
J: TRBJ2-1
D: TRBD1
V: TRBV4-1
size: NA

CDR3: CASSDYTNTEAFF
DNA: TGCGCCAGCAGTGACTATACGAACACTGAAGCTTTCTTT
J: TRBJ1-1
D: NA
V: TRBV10-1
size: NA

CDR3: CASSTGVRGRGYTF
DNA: TGTGCCAGCAGTACCGGTGTGCGAGGGCGAGGCTACACCTTC
J: TRBJ1-2
D: NA
V: TRBV6-5
size: NA

CDR3: CACARVVGFGYTF
DNA: TGTGCCTGTGCGAGGGTTGTTGGCTTTGGCTACACCTTC
J: TRBJ1-2
D: NA
V: TRBV30
size: NA

CDR3: CASSYRDSYEQYF
DNA: TGTGCCAGCAGTTACAGGGACTCCTACGAGCAGTACTTC
J: TRBJ2-7
D: NA
V: TRBV6-6
size: NA

CDR3: CASSQFWPADTGELFF
DNA: TGTGCCAGCAGCCAATTCTGGCCAGCGGACACCGGGGAGCTGTTTTTT
J: TRBJ2-2
D: NA
V: TRBV14
size: NA

CDR3: CASSFPRTGPGSPLHF
DNA: TGTGCCAGCAGTTTTCCCCGGACAGGGCCGGGCTCACCCCTCCACTTT
J: TRBJ1-6
D: TRBD1
V: TRBV28
size: once

CDR3: CASNPRGLNSPLHF
DNA: TGTGCCAGCAACCCCAGGGGTCTTAATTCACCCCTCCACTTT
J: TRBJ1-6
D: NA
V: TRBV9
size: once

CDR3: CASSQVGFPEQYF
DNA: TGCGCCAGCAGCCAAGTGGGGTTCCCCGAGCAGTACTTC
J: TRBJ2-7
D: NA
V: TRBV4-3
size: NA

CDR3: CASSIGPNVYRALYGYTF
DNA: TGTGCCAGTAGTATAGGTCCTAACGTCTACCGGGCCCTCTATGGCTACACCTTC
J: TRBJ1-2
D: NA
V: TRBV19
size: NA

CDR3: CASSARDRFYEQYF
DNA: TGTGCCAGCAGCGCCCGGGACAGGTTCTACGAGCAGTACTTC
J: TRBJ2-7
D: TRBD1
V: TRBV5-6
size: NA

CDR3: CASSVDSYEQYF
DNA: TGTGCCAGCAGCGTGGACAGTTACGAGCAGTACTTC
J: TRBJ2-7
D: NA
V: TRBV7-9
size: NA

CDR3: CATSTDRDPSYEQYF
DNA: TGTGCCACCAGCACAGATAGAGACCCTTCCTACGAGCAGTACTTC
J: TRBJ2-7
D: NA
V: TRBV15
size: NA

CDR3: CASSQGFVGDTEAFF
DNA: TGTGCCAGCAGCCAAGGGTTCGTGGGGGACACTGAAGCTTTCTTT
J: TRBJ1-1
D: NA
V: TRBV4-2
size: NA

CDR3: CAISDEDRAYGYTF
DNA: TGTGCCATCAGTGATGAGGACAGGGCCTATGGCTACACCTTC
J: TRBJ1-2
D: TRBD1
V: TRBV10-3
size: NA

CDR3: CASSLGGSGGYTF
DNA: TGTGCCAGCAGTCTCGGGGGCTCAGGTGGCTACACCTTC
J: TRBJ1-2
D: NA
V: TRBV27
size: NA

CDR3: CASSLGSLRGYTF
DNA: TGTGCCAGCAGCTTAGGCAGCCTCCGGGGCTACACCTTC
J: TRBJ1-2
D: NA
V: TRBV5-6
size: NA